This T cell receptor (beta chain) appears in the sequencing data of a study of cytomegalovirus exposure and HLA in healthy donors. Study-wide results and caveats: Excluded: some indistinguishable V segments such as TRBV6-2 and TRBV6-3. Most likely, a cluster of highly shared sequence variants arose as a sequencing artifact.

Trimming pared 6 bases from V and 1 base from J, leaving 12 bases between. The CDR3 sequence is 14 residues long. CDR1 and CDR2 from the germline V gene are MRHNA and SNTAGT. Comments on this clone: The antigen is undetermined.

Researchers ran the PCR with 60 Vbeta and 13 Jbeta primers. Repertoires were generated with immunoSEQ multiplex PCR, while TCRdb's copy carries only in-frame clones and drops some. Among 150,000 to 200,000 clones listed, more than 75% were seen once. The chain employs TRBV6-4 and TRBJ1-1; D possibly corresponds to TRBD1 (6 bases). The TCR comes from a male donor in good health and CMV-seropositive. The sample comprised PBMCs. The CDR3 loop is CASRRGGSNTEAFF. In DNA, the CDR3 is TGTGCCAGCAGACGAGGGGGTTCGAACACTGAAGCTTTCTTT.